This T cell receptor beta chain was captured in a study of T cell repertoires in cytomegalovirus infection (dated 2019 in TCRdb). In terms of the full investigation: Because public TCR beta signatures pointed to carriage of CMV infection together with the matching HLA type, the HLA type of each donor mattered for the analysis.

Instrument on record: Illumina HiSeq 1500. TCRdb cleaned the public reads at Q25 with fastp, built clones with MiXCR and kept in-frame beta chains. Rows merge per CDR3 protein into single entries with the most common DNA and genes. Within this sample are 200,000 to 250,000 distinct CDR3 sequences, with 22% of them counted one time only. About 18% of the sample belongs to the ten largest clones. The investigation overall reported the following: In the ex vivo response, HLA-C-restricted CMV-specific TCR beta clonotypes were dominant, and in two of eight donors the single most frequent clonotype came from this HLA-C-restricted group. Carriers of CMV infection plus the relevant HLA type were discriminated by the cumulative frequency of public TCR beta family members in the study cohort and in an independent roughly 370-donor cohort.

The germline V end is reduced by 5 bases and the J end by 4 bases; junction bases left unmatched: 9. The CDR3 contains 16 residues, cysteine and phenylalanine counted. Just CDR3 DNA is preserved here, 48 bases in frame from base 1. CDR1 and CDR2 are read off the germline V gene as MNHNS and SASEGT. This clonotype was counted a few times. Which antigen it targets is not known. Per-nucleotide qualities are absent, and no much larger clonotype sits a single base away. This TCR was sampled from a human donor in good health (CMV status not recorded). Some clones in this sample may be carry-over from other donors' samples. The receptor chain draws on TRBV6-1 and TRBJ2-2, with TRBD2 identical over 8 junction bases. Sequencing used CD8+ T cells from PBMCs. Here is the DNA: TGTGCCAGCAGTTCGTCGGCGGGGGGCGTCACCGGGGAGCTGTTTTTT. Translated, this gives CASSSSAGGVTGELFF.